Listed here are 30 T cell receptor beta chains from one sample, sequenced in a study of a mutant IDH1 vaccine in newly diagnosed glioma. Assay: immunoSEQ multiplex PCR; the TCRdb copy retains only in-frame clones and omits some. The profile shows some 67,000 clones, around 83% of them singletons. The time point: baseline, week 1 (first vaccination visit). Treatment noted: pre-vaccination baseline after standard-of-care therapy. The sample in question was peripheral blood mononuclear cells (PBMCs), obtained from a glioma patient treated with radiotherapy, temozolomide or both. These receptors all stem from a woman aged 18-29 years with glioma. Some clones in this sample may be carry-over from other donors' samples.

The genes are TRBV13 and TRBJ2-7; 9 bases map to TRBD2. V lost 5 bases and J lost 7; bases outside the gene matches: 6. CDR1 PRHDT and CDR2 FYEKMQ come from the germline V gene (reference sequence). The CDR3 covers 13 residues. The CDR3 DNA reads as TGTGCCAGCAGCCTAGCGGGGTTTGAAGAGCAGTACTTC. Its translation is CASSLAGFEEQYF.

The V and J genes are TRBV29-1 and TRBJ1-1; D gene unclear. V dropped 4 bases and J dropped 0 bases, with 6 bases sitting between them. Germline lookup yields CDR1 SQVTM and CDR2 ANQGSEA. This CDR3 contains 12 residues. CDR3: CSVGGVNTEAFF. The CDR3 DNA is TGCAGCGTTGGGGGAGTGAACACTGAAGCTTTCTTT.

The chain has TRBV19 and TRBJ1-2; 7 bases are shared with TRBD1. V was pared by 6 bases and J by 4 bases, with 5 bases of the junction left unmatched. The CDR3 consists of 13 residues. CDR1 is LNHDA and CDR2 is SQIVND in the germline V gene (reference sequence). The CDR3 spells CASRNTGVYGYTF. The CDR3 bases are TGTGCCAGTAGAAACACAGGGGTCTATGGCTACACCTTC.

The chain has TRBV30 and TRBJ2-1; the D gene could be TRBD1 or TRBD2 (5 bases each). CDR3 length: 13 residues. V gave up 5 bases and J gave up 4 bases, with 12 bases separating them. Germline lookup yields CDR1 GTSNPN and CDR2 SVGIG (reference sequence). The CDR3 spells CAWDRDPYNEQFF. The CDR3 bases are TGTGCCTGGGACCGGGACCCGTACAATGAGCAGTTCTTC.

The V and J genes are TRBV28 and TRBJ1-2; TRBD1 aligns across 8 bases. In germline, CDR1 is MDHEN, CDR2 SYDVKM. Germline trimming cut 5 bases from V and 4 bases from J; bases unmatched to any gene: 9. There are 15 residues in the CDR3. The CDR3 loop reads CASSPGGQDSYGYTF. In nucleotides, the CDR3 is TGTGCCAGCAGTCCAGGGGGACAGGATAGCTATGGCTACACCTTC.

The V and J genes are TRBV4-3 and TRBJ1-4; weak D call: TRBD1 (6 bases). Trimming took 0 bases from V and 0 from J, leaving 23 bases between them. CDR1 LGHNA and CDR2 YSLEER come from the germline V gene. The CDR3 is 21 residues long. CDR3 sequence: CASSQDLGAGGHGATNEKLFF. CDR3 DNA sequence: TGCGCCAGCAGCCAAGATCTGGGGGCAGGAGGGCACGGGGCAACTAATGAAAAACTGTTTTTT.

The rearrangement uses TRBV4-1 and TRBJ2-7; TRBD2 matches at 11 bases. The CDR3 covers 16 residues. Germline CDR1 is MGHRA and CDR2 is YSYEKL. V was clipped by 7 bases and J by 3 bases; unmatched bases: 11. The CDR3, as DNA: TGCGCCAGCACCCCAAGAATAACTAGCGGGGGCTACGAGCAGTACTTC. It codes for CASTPRITSGGYEQYF.

This clone was recorded once. The rearrangement links TRBV5-4 to TRBJ2-5, with D possibly TRBD1 on 6 matching bases. CDR1 and CDR2 (germline): SGHNT, YYREEE (reference sequence). The CDR3 has 17 residues. V was clipped by 4 bases and J by 3 bases, with 22 bases between them. CDR3 nucleotides: TGTGCCAGCAGCCCCAACCCGGACAGTCTTTCAAAAGAGACCCAGTACTTC. Residues: CASSPNPDSLSKETQYF.

The gene calls are TRBV21-1 and TRBJ1-5. TRBV21-1 is recorded as a pseudogene. This CDR3 has 16 amino acids. The CDR3 loop reads CASSKEGSDSNQPQHF. Written as DNA, the CDR3 is TGTGCCAGCAGCAAAGAGGGGAGTGATAGCAATCAGCCCCAGCATTTT.

This chain connects TRBV12-5 to TRBJ1-1; D possibly corresponds to TRBD1 (5 bases). Trimming took 7 bases from V and 7 from J, leaving 16 bases between them. The CDR3 loop spans 13 amino acids. The germline CDR1 and CDR2 sequences are LGHNT and FRNRAP. CDR3 in amino acids: CASEEHGGGEAFF. The DNA of the CDR3 is TGTGCTAGTGAGGAGCACGGGGGGGGTGAAGCTTTCTTT.

The chain uses TRBV7-9 and TRBJ2-7, with 7 bases aligning to TRBD1. The J segment lost 4 bases and the V segment lost 4 bases, leaving 10 bases of the junction unmatched. Germline assignment: CDR1 SEHNR and CDR2 FQNEAQ (reference sequence). The CDR3 length is 15 residues. The CDR3 is CASSSERQGRYEQYF. The CDR3 nucleotides read TGTGCCAGCAGCTCAGAGAGACAGGGACGTTACGAGCAGTACTTC. Combining the CDR3 with reference TRBV7-9 and TRBJ2-7 gives the whole variable domain DTGVSQNPRHKITKRGQNVTFRCDPISEHNRLYWYRQTLGQGPEFLTYFQNEAQLEKSRLLSDRFSAERPKGSFSTLEIQRTEQGDSAMYLCASSSERQGRYEQYFGPGTRLTVT.

This clone has just one count. CDR3 sequence reads: CASRSEGSPLHF. The CDR3 coding sequence is TGTGCCAGCAGGTCCGAGGGGTCACCCCTCCACTTT. The chain uses TRBV2 and TRBJ1-6, with D tentatively TRBD1 (5 bases). The germline V gene encodes CDR1 SNHLY and CDR2 FYNNEI. The germline V and J ends were trimmed by 6 bases and 10 bases, with 10 bases remaining between them. The CDR3 totals 12 residues.

V and J are TRBV30 and TRBJ2-5; 9 positions agree with TRBD2. The CDR3 spans 15 residues. V shed 3 bases, J shed 4 bases, and the junction held 9 bases outside the gene matches. The germline CDR1 and CDR2 sequences are GTSNPN and SVGIG (reference sequence). CDR3 nucleotides: TGTGCCTGGAGCTCCCCAGCGGGAGGACGAGAGACCCAGTACTTC. Translation: CAWSSPAGGRETQYF.

The V and J genes are TRBV6-5 and TRBJ2-7; D could derive from TRBD1 or TRBD2 (5 bases each). Trimming took off 6 bases at V and 3 bases at J, with 21 bases between the two ends. CDR1 and CDR2 from the germline V gene are MNHEY and SVGAGI. This CDR3 region has 16 residues. CDR3: CASRYPGTKPFYEQYF. In nucleotides, the CDR3 is TGTGCCAGCAGGTACCCCGGGACGAAGCCGTTCTACGAGCAGTACTTC.

The chain uses TRBV5-6 and TRBJ2-7; no reliable D call. In germline, CDR1 is SGHDT, CDR2 YYEEEE. The CDR3 is made up of 14 amino acids. The V end lost 2 bases, the J end lost 3 bases, and 12 bases lay between the germline ends. The CDR3 bases are TGTGCCAGCAGCTTCCTGTTAACGGACTACGAGCAGTACTTC. Translating it yields CASSFLLTDYEQYF.

This chain joins TRBV7-2 and TRBJ2-3, with TRBD2 matching 10 bases. Germline loops: CDR1 SGHTA, CDR2 FQGNSA. The CDR3 totals 16 residues. V was pared by 1 base and J by 7 bases, with 8 bases of the junction left unmatched. CDR3 DNA: TGTGCCAGCAGCTTAGGGGCTAGCGGGGGAGAAAATACGCAGTATTTT. It is translated as CASSLGASGGENTQYF.

The chain has TRBV6-1 and TRBJ1-1; D is possibly TRBD1 (5 bases). The CDR3 has 11 amino acids. Germline V gene data show CDR1 as MNHNS and CDR2 as SASEGT. The V and J ends lost 4 bases and 8 bases respectively, with 8 bases between them. CDR3: CASSGPGEAFF. The CDR3 DNA reads as TGTGCCAGCAGTGGCCCAGGGGAAGCTTTCTTT.

This sequence joins TRBV10-3 and TRBJ2-3; D is undetermined. V lost 4 bases, J lost 2 bases, and 13 bases lay in between. This CDR3 contains 15 residues. Germline assignment: CDR1 ENHRY and CDR2 SYGVKD. CDR3 nucleotide sequence: TGTGCCATCAGTGGAAATATAGCCTTCACAGATACGCAGTATTTT. Its protein product is CAISGNIAFTDTQYF.

V gene TRBV5-1 combines with J gene TRBJ1-1, with 8 positions matching TRBD1. With V trimmed by 1 base and J by 11 bases, 1 base remained unmatched. Germline V CDR1 and CDR2: SGHRS, YFSETQ. The CDR3 runs 11 residues. CDR3 protein: CASSLQGAAFF. As DNA, the CDR3 is TGCGCCAGCAGCTTGCAGGGGGCGGCTTTCTTT. Full variable domain (missing parts from reference TRBV5-1 and TRBJ1-1): KAGVTQTPRYLIKTRGQQVTLSCSPISGHRSVSWYQQTPGQGLQFLFEYFSETQRNKGNFPGRFSGRQFSNSRSEMNVSTLELGDSALYLCASSLQGAAFFGQGTRLTVV.

This chain links TRBV29-1 with TRBJ2-1; perhaps TRBD2 as D (6 bases). V dropped 6 bases and J dropped 0 bases, with 9 bases sitting between them. Per the germline V gene, CDR1 is SQVTM and CDR2 is ANQGSEA. The CDR3 extends over 13 amino acids. The CDR3 here is CSVRGTSYNEQFF. Written as DNA, the CDR3 is TGCAGCGTACGGGGGACCTCCTACAATGAGCAGTTCTTC.

This clone was seen once. This chain connects TRBV7-8 to TRBJ2-7; a possible D gene is TRBD2 (5 bases). CDR1 is SGHVS and CDR2 is FQNEAQ in the germline V gene. Trimming took off 5 bases at V and 2 bases at J, with 13 bases between the two ends. This CDR3 has 14 amino acids. CDR3 amino acids: CASSPPMGAYEQYF. CDR3 coding DNA: TGTGCCAGCAGCCCACCTATGGGAGCCTACGAGCAGTACTTC.

In this sample, this clone turned up once. V gene TRBV5-1 combines with J gene TRBJ1-4; a weak D match, TRBD1 (6 bases). The germline CDR1 and CDR2 sequences are SGHRS and YFSETQ. Trimming cost V 0 bases and J 5 bases, with 11 bases left between them. This CDR3 contains 15 residues. For the CDR3, the DNA is TGCGCCAGCAGCTTGGGGGGACAAACAAATGAAAAACTGTTTTTT. Residues: CASSLGGQTNEKLFF.

The chain joins TRBV19 to TRBJ1-2; no clear D. V was clipped by 5 bases and J by 7 bases, with 20 bases between them. Germline V CDR1 and CDR2: LNHDA, SQIVND (reference sequence). This CDR3 is built from 15 residues. The CDR3 DNA is TGTGCCAGTAGTGGGCCCCCGGCCCCGTGGGTTGGCTACACCTTC. Its protein is CASSGPPAPWVGYTF.

This chain joins TRBV4-1 and TRBJ2-6, with unresolved D. Looked up from germline, CDR1 is MGHRA and CDR2 is YSYEKL. CDR3 length: 17 amino acids. The germline V and J ends were trimmed by 4 bases and 0 bases, with 13 bases remaining between them. The CDR3 bases are TGCGCCAGCAGCCTACTCCCCGGGTTCTCTGGGGCCAACGTCCTGACTTTC. Translating it yields CASSLLPGFSGANVLTF.

This clone came up a few times. The chain is built from TRBV6-6 and TRBJ1-5; D possibly corresponds to TRBD1 (6 bases). V lost 2 bases, J lost 4 bases, and 15 bases lay in between. The germline CDR1 and CDR2 sequences are MNHNY and SVGAGI (reference sequence). The CDR3 is 16 residues long. The CDR3 protein is CASSYAGTHPNQPQHF. The CDR3 DNA reads TGTGCCAGCAGTTACGCCGGGACACATCCAAATCAGCCCCAGCATTTT.

This rearrangement joins TRBV20-1 to TRBJ1-2; tentative D call: TRBD1 (5 bases). Germline CDR1 reads DFQATT; CDR2 reads SNEGSKA (reference sequence). The CDR3 runs to 11 residues. The V gene lost 5 bases and the J gene lost 6 bases, with 10 bases spanning the gap. The CDR3 region has the DNA TGCAGTGCTCCCGGGACGGATGGCTACACCTTC. This sequence encodes CSAPGTDGYTF.

The V call is TRBV12-1, the J call TRBJ2-5; the table's D call of TRBD2 was not tested on the DNA. Near its end, the DNA agrees better with TRBJ2-7, so the J call may be wrong. TRBV12-1 is noted as a pseudogene. This CDR3 region has 15 residues. The chain's CDR3 is CASRQSIRETYEQYF. The DNA for the CDR3 is TGTGCCAGCAGACAATCGATCCGGGAAACCTACGAGCAGTACTTC.

The chain carries TRBV5-8 and TRBJ1-4, with D possibly matching TRBD1 (6 bases). The germline V gene encodes CDR1 SGHTS and CDR2 YDEGEE. CDR3 length: 15 residues. Trimming shortened V by 4 bases and J by 0 bases, and 10 bases separated the two germline ends. CDR3 amino acids: CASSLRGSTNEKLFF. DNA of the CDR3: TGTGCCAGCAGCCTCAGGGGTTCAACTAATGAAAAACTGTTTTTT.

V and J are TRBV7-6 and TRBJ2-7, with 11 bases fitting TRBD1. CDR3 length: 14 residues. After removal of 1 base from V and 10 bases from J, the junction contained 6 bases not matched to a gene. Germline values: CDR1 SGHVS, CDR2 FNYEAQ. CDR3 residues: CASSLGTGGLGQYF. The CDR3 region has the DNA TGTGCCAGCAGCTTAGGGACAGGGGGCCTCGGACAGTACTTC.

The chain carries TRBV5-1 and TRBJ2-1; 10 bases match TRBD1. Germline CDR1 is SGHRS and CDR2 is YFSETQ. This CDR3 region has 16 residues. J lost 1 base, V lost 1 base, and 2 bases had no gene match. Written as DNA, the CDR3 is TGCGCCAGCAGCTTGAGGACAGGGGGGTCCTACAATGAGCAGTTCTTC. Protein: CASSLRTGGSYNEQFF.